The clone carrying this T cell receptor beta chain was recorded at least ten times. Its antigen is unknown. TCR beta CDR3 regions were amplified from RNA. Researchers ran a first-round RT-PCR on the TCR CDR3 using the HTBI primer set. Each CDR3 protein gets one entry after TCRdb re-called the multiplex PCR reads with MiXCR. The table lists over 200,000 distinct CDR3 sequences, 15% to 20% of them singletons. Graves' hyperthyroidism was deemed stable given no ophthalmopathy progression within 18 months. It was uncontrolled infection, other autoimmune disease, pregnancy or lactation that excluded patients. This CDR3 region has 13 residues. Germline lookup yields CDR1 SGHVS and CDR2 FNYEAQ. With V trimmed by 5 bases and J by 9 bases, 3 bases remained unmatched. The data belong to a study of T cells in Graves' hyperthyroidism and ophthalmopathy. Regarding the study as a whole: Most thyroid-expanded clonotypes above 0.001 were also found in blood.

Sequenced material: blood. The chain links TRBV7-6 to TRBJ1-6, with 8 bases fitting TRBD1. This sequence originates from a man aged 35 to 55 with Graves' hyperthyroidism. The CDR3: CASSPTGGSPLHF. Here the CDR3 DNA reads TGTGCCAGCAGCCCAACAGGGGGTTCACCCCTCCACTTT.